These 14 T cell receptor beta chains were sequenced from one sample in a study of lymphopenia after photon versus proton radiotherapy. Libraries were prepared by immunoSEQ multiplex PCR; TCRdb keeps only in-frame clonotypes and omits some of them. The sample has about 160,000 clones; about 88% are singletons. The sample in question was peripheral blood, obtained from a patient treated with photon-based radiotherapy. All receptors come from a man aged 45-65 years with gastric cancer.

CDR3 sequence (DNA): TGTGCCAGTAGTATCGGCTCAGGGGGCCATCAGCCCCAGCATTTT. Translation: CASSIGSGGHQPQHF. V usage is TRBV19 and J usage is TRBJ1-5, with TRBD1 matching over 8 bases. V was pared by 3 bases and J by 5 bases, with 6 bases of the junction left unmatched. The length of the CDR3 is 15 residues. Germline V gene data show CDR1 as LNHDA and CDR2 as SQIVND (reference sequence).

The rearrangement links TRBV6-1 to TRBJ1-5, with D possibly being TRBD1 (6 bases). CDR1 is MNHNS, CDR2 SASEGT, per germline. V was shortened by 5 bases and J by 0 bases, with 14 bases between the two germline ends. The CDR3 sequence is 16 residues long. CDR3 sequence (DNA): TGTGCCAGCAGTCAAGGGGGGGCGGCTAGCAATCAGCCCCAGCATTTT. This translates into CASSQGGAASNQPQHF.

This chain joins TRBV18 and TRBJ2-5; D uncertain. V was shortened by 0 bases and J by 2 bases, with 4 bases between the two germline ends. The CDR3 has 13 amino acids. CDR1 KGHSH and CDR2 LQKENI come from the germline V gene. The CDR3 is CASSPPVQETQYF. The CDR3 nucleotides are TGTGCCAGCTCACCACCGGTGCAAGAGACCCAGTACTTC.

CDR3 sequence (DNA): TGTGCCAGCAGCTTACCCTGGGACAGGGGCCATGGCTACACCTTC. Translation: CASSLPWDRGHGYTF. This rearrangement joins TRBV11-2 to TRBJ1-2, with 10 nucleotides matching TRBD1. Trimming at V came to 2 bases and at J to 6 bases, leaving 6 bases not matched to a gene. The length of the CDR3 is 15 residues. Per germline, CDR1 SGHAT and CDR2 FQNNGV.

For the CDR3, the DNA is TGTGCCAGCAGCTTATATGGGTCCACCGGGGAGCTGTTTTTT. The encoded protein is CASSLYGSTGELFF. V gene TRBV5-4 combines with J gene TRBJ2-2; D unclear. The CDR3 loop spans 14 amino acids. V was cut by 2 bases and J by 4 bases, with 9 bases left in between. Germline CDR1 SGHNT, CDR2 YYREEE (reference sequence).

The gene calls are TRBV6-5 and TRBJ1-2; TRBD1 is a possible D gene (6 bases). V lost 6 bases to trimming and J lost 4 bases, with 18 bases between them. The CDR3 is 15 amino acids. Germline V gene data show CDR1 as MNHEY and CDR2 as SVGAGI. Written as DNA, the CDR3 is TGTGCCAGCAGCCCATCTGCTGGACAGCTCTATGGCTACACCTTC. It specifies CASSPSAGQLYGYTF.

J is TRBJ1-2 and V is TRBV6-1, with 9 bases identical to TRBD1. V shed 6 bases, J shed 10 bases, and the junction held 9 bases outside the gene matches. Germline V gene lookup returns CDR1 MNHNS and CDR2 SASEGT. The length of the CDR3 is 13 residues. The DNA for the CDR3 is TGTGCCAGCAGCCTCCGGACAGGGGATGACTACACCTTC. Translation gives CASSLRTGDDYTF.

V and J are TRBV2 and TRBJ1-4; 11 nucleotides line up with TRBD1. Germline loops: CDR1 SNHLY, CDR2 FYNNEI. This CDR3 contains 18 residues. J lost 7 bases, V lost 3 bases, and 13 bases had no gene match. This CDR3 reads CASSEGQGGILAGEKLFF. In DNA form, the CDR3 reads TGTGCCAGCAGTGAGGGACAGGGGGGGATACTAGCCGGTGAAAAACTGTTTTTT.

The chain has TRBV5-1 and TRBJ2-7; TRBD1 agrees at 7 bases. The CDR3 has 13 amino acids. Germline V gene data show CDR1 as SGHRS and CDR2 as YFSETQ. V dropped 4 bases and J dropped 4; count of bases not matched to a gene: 5. CDR3 amino acids: CASSRTGLYEQYF. DNA of the CDR3: TGCGCCAGCAGCCGGACAGGATTATACGAGCAGTACTTC. Using reference TRBV5-1 and TRBJ2-7 for the parts outside the CDR3, the full variable domain is KAGVTQTPRYLIKTRGQQVTLSCSPISGHRSVSWYQQTPGQGLQFLFEYFSETQRNKGNFPGRFSGRQFSNSRSEMNVSTLELGDSALYLCASSRTGLYEQYFGPGTRLTVT.

This chain joins TRBV7-9 and TRBJ2-1; 7 nucleotides match TRBD1. The germline V gene encodes CDR1 SEHNR and CDR2 FQNEAQ (reference sequence). This CDR3 has 14 amino acids. V lost 5 bases and J lost 8; bases outside the gene matches: 9. CDR3 amino acids: CASSPTDRADEQFF. The CDR3, as DNA: TGTGCCAGCAGCCCCACTGACAGGGCTGATGAGCAGTTCTTC.

The chain combines TRBV5-1 with TRBJ2-1, with TRBD2 matching 12 bases. V dropped 0 bases and J dropped 7; count of bases not matched to a gene: 11. The CDR3 has 18 amino acids. CDR1 and CDR2 (germline): SGHRS, YFSETQ. Written as DNA, the CDR3 is TGCGCCAGCAGCTTGGCTCGCGGGCTAGCGGGAGGGCCAAATGAGCAGTTCTTC. It encodes CASSLARGLAGGPNEQFF.

V gene TRBV4-3 combines with J gene TRBJ2-3; no definite D call. The germline V gene has CDR1 LGHNA and CDR2 YSLEER. CDR3 length equals 15 residues. Trimming took 4 bases from V and 0 from J, leaving 11 bases between them. The CDR3 DNA is TGCGCCAGCAGCCCCGAAAGCACAAGCACAGATACGCAGTATTTT. This sequence encodes CASSPESTSTDTQYF.

This chain links TRBV6-1 with TRBJ2-2; 7 bases fit TRBD1. Germline CDR1 is MNHNS and CDR2 is SASEGT. V lost 8 bases to trimming and J lost 4 bases; unmatched junction nucleotides: 7. The CDR3 contains 14 residues. CDR3 DNA sequence: TGTGCCAGCGCACTGACAGGGCCCACCGGGGAGCTGTTTTTT. Its translation is CASALTGPTGELFF.

The count of this clone is one. The chain links TRBV5-1 to TRBJ1-2; no clear D gene. Germline V gene data show CDR1 as SGHRS and CDR2 as YFSETQ. Trimming removed 1 base from V and 6 bases from J, with 7 bases in between. The CDR3 sequence is 12 residues long. CDR3 loop: CASSLRADGYTF. The CDR3 region has the DNA TGCGCCAGCAGCTTGAGGGCTGATGGCTACACCTTC.